This TCR beta chain stems from a study of identical twins. There are 14 residues in the CDR3. The V segment lost 4 bases and the J segment 4 bases; nucleotides outside the gene matches: 6. The germline gives CDR1 DFQATT, CDR2 SNEGSKA (reference sequence). TCRdb ran MiXCR on the 5' RACE reads and lists one entry per CDR3 protein. Of more than 600,000 distinct CDR3 sequences listed, around a sixth are singletons. This sample also belongs to another study, concerning T cells expressing NK-cell markers.

The receptor was isolated from a woman aged 18-29 years in good health. The chain carries TRBV20-1 and TRBJ2-3, with TRBD2 matching over 9 bases. The sequenced sample consisted of PBMCs. The DNA of the CDR3 is TGCAGTGCTAAAGCGGGGGGCCCCGCAGATACGCAGTATTTT. Amino acid sequence: CSAKAGGPADTQYF.